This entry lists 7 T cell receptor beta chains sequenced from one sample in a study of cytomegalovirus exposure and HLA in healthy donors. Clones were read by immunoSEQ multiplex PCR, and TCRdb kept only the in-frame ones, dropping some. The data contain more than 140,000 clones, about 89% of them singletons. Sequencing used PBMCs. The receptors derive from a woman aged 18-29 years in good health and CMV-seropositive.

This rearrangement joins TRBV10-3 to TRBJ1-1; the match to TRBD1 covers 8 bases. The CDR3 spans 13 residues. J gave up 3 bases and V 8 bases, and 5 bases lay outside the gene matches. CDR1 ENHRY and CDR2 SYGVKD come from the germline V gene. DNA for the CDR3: TGTGCCATCGGACAGGGTGGGGACACTGAAGCTTTCTTT. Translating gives CAIGQGGDTEAFF.

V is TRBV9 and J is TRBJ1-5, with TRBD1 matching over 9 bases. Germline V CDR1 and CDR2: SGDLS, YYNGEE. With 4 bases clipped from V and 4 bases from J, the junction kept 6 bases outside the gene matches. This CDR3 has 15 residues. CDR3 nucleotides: TGTGCCAGCAGCCCCGGGACAGGGTTTAATCAGCCCCAGCATTTT. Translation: CASSPGTGFNQPQHF.

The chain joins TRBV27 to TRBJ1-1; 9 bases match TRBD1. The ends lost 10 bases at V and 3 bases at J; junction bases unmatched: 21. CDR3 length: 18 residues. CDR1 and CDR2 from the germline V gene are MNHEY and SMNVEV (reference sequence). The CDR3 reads CATSLYMRGQGGDTEAFF. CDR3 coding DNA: TGTGCCACCAGCTTGTATATGCGGGGACAGGGAGGCGACACTGAAGCTTTCTTT.

In DNA, the CDR3 is TGCGCCAGCAGTGAGCTAGTCCGCGGCAATGAGCAGTTCTTC. As protein: CASSELVRGNEQFF. The chain combines TRBV10-2 with TRBJ2-1; D is unclear. This CDR3 region has 14 residues. Germline V lookup: CDR1 WSHSY, CDR2 SAAADI. Trimming stripped 2 bases from V and 6 bases from J, with 11 bases between.

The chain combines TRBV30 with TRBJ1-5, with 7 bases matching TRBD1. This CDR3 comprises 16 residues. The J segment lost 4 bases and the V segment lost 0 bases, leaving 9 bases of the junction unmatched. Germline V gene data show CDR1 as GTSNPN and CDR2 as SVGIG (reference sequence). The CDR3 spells CAWSVRGGQDNQPQHF. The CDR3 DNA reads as TGTGCCTGGAGTGTACGGGGTGGACAGGATAATCAGCCCCAGCATTTT.

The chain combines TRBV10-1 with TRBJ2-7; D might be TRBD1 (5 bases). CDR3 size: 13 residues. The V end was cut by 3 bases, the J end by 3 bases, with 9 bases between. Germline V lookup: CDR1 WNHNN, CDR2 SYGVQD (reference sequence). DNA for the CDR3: TGCGCCAGCAGTGAAGGGGTGAACTACGAGCAGTACTTC. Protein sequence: CASSEGVNYEQYF.

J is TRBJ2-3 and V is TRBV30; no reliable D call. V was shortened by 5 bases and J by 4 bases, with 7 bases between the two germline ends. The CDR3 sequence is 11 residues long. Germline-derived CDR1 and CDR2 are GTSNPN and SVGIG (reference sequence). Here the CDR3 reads CAWEFADTQYF. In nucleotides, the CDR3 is TGTGCCTGGGAGTTCGCAGATACGCAGTATTTT.